A single TCR beta chain is shown here with its context. This may arise from a read error, as a much more abundant clone is one base away. Because the CDR3 is missing its conserved closing phenylalanine or tryptophan, this is likely a read error. The data are from a study of early T cells in non-severe SARS-CoV-2 infection. One entry per CDR3 protein, called by TCRdb with MiXCR from the 5' RACE reads. The sample holds about 52,000 distinct CDR3 sequences, about 11% seen once. Germline V CDR1 and CDR2: MNHEY, SVGAGI. This CDR3 has 16 residues. V lost 5 bases, J lost 6 bases, and 22 bases lay in between. The sequenced sample was whole blood. The J gene is TRBJ1-2, the V gene TRBV6-5, with D tentatively TRBD1 (6 bases). The sequence was collected from an adult who was a healthcare worker with PCR-confirmed SARS-CoV-2 infection or an uninfected control (not recorded which). The CDR3 spells CASSDRQAILINGYTY. The CDR3 nucleotides read TGTGCCAGCAGTGATCGACAGGCGATCCTCATTAATGGCTACACCTAC.